This T cell receptor beta chain appears in the sequencing data of a study of T-cell reconstitution after alpha-beta-depleted transplantation in children. The study's findings and limits: Counts and diversity of T cells one year after transplant came mostly from newly produced T cells. Several hundred expanded graft clones reportedly supplied alpha-beta T cells about two months after transplant.

Unique molecular identifiers were incorporated when the TCRbeta library was constructed. TCRdb analysed the PCR reads with MiXCR anew, one entry per CDR3 protein. This sample carries about 77,000 distinct CDR3 sequences, 18% of them seen once, and the ten largest clones take approximately 55%. This clonotype was counted at least ten times. The antigen is undetermined. The germline gives CDR1 SNHLY, CDR2 FYNNEI. CDR3 length: 14 residues. Deletions cut 6 bases from V and 5 bases from J, with 16 bases between. The source is a male patient between 2 and 10 years old who had a stem cell transplant for acute lymphoblastic leukemia, so the T cells may come from the graft donor. V usage is TRBV2 and J usage is TRBJ2-5, with D perhaps matching TRBD1 or TRBD2 (5 bases each). Sequencing used PBMCs, mostly from graft donor cells, obtained 360 days after TCRalphabeta/CD19-depleted stem cell transplant. The CDR3 sequence is CASRGPEVGETQYF. In DNA form, the CDR3 reads TGTGCCAGCAGGGGGCCGGAGGTTGGGGAGACCCAGTACTTC.